This T cell receptor (beta chain) emerged from a study of blood T cell repertoires in COVID-19. The wider study: T cells, B-cell-depleted T cells, or PBMCs provided the cDNA or gDNA that served as material.

Sequenced by immunoSEQ multiplex PCR; TCRdb stores in-frame clones only, minus some. Of about 90,000 clones in the sample, approximately 88% were seen once. V dropped 3 bases and J dropped 3; count of bases not matched to a gene: 8. The CDR3 sequence is 16 residues long. In germline, CDR1 is SGHAT, CDR2 FQNNGV. The sequenced sample consisted of peripheral blood. The V and J genes are TRBV11-2 and TRBJ2-1; 7 nucleotides align to TRBD1. The clonotype was recovered from a woman of 80 years or more with active or convalescent COVID-19. The CDR3 nucleotides read TGTGCCAGCAGCTTCACCGGGACAGAAATCTACAATGAGCAGTTCTTC. This codes for CASSFTGTEIYNEQFF. The full variable domain, completed using reference TRBV11-2 and TRBJ2-1, is EAGVAQSPRYKIIEKRQSVAFWCNPISGHATLYWYQQILGQGPKLLIQFQNNGVVDDSQLPKDRFSAERLKGVDSTLKIQPAKLEDSAVYLCASSFTGTEIYNEQFFGPGTRLTVL.